This T cell receptor beta chain was obtained from a study of blood T cell repertoires in COVID-19. Study context: The United States, Italy and Spain provided the acute and convalescent COVID-19 samples. Sources were T cells, B-cell-depleted T cells, or PBMCs; the material itself was cDNA or gDNA.

Original processing methods: Scientists estimated how many nucleated cells there were by amplifying reference gene primers. Only in-frame clones appear in the TCRdb table, and some are missing; sequencing was by immunoSEQ multiplex PCR. The V and J calls and clone size come from that table; D and trimming were worked out from the DNA. Of 250,000 to 350,000 clones in the sample, roughly 90% are singletons; the top ten hold 3.5% to 4%. CDR3 length: 16 amino acids. Between the trimmed V and J ends, which lost 4 bases and 3 bases, there was a span of 18 bases. CDR1 and CDR2 (germline): SGHVS, FQNEAQ. The origin of this receptor is a woman aged 50 to 60 with active or convalescent COVID-19. The V call is TRBV7-8, the J call TRBJ1-1; TRBD1 is a possible D gene (6 bases). Sample: peripheral blood. The CDR3 nucleotides are TGTGCCAGCAGCTCCCCCCGATTGGACAGTTACACTGAAGCTTTCTTT. It specifies CASSSPRLDSYTEAFF.